This section outlines one T cell receptor (beta chain) sequence together with its context. The antigen is not known. These data are taken from a study of OX40 agonist ivuxolimab in advanced cancers. Turning to the study itself: Dose-escalation patients' cancers were hepatocellular carcinoma, melanoma, renal cell or head and neck cancer.

The CDR3 loop spans 15 amino acids. Germline CDR1 is SGDLS and CDR2 is YYNGEE. Unmatched junction bases numbered 7, after V lost 4 bases and J lost 8 bases. Study-wide results and limits: Some nonresponders additionally presented with little normalized T-cell clonal expansion. Dose levels from 0.1 to 3.0 mg/kg saw CD4+ and CD8+ blood T cells expand clonally by week 6.

TCRdb's table, derived via immunoSEQ multiplex PCR, lists solely in-frame clones and lacks some. Here the sample spans fewer than 75,000 clones, 87% being singletons. This chain connects TRBV9 to TRBJ2-1; 12 bases map to TRBD1. The source was CD4+ or CD8+ T cells sorted from blood, collected in a trial of the OX40 agonist ivuxolimab. This sequence originates from an adult with an advanced solid tumor such as melanoma, head and neck, liver or kidney cancer. The CDR3 nucleotides read TGTGCCAGCAGCCCATCCGGGACAGGGGGCTATGAGCAGTTCTTC. This gives the protein CASSPSGTGGYEQFF.